This T cell receptor (beta chain) is from a study of technical replicates of blood from a few donors. TCRdb keeps only in-frame clones here, not all; method: immunoSEQ multiplex PCR. The sample holds over 85,000 clones, over 85% seen once. The germline V and J ends were trimmed by 5 bases and 6 bases, with 10 bases remaining between them. Germline V gene sequence: CDR1 SEHNR, CDR2 FQNEAQ (reference sequence). This CDR3 is built from 13 residues. The receptor's source is a human donor in good health. The chain couples TRBV7-9 to TRBJ1-4, with D perhaps matching TRBD1 (6 bases). Material for sequencing was T cells isolated from PBMCs. The CDR3 sequence: CASSRRGDEKLFF. For the CDR3, the DNA is TGTGCCAGCAGCCGCAGGGGTGATGAAAAACTGTTTTTT.